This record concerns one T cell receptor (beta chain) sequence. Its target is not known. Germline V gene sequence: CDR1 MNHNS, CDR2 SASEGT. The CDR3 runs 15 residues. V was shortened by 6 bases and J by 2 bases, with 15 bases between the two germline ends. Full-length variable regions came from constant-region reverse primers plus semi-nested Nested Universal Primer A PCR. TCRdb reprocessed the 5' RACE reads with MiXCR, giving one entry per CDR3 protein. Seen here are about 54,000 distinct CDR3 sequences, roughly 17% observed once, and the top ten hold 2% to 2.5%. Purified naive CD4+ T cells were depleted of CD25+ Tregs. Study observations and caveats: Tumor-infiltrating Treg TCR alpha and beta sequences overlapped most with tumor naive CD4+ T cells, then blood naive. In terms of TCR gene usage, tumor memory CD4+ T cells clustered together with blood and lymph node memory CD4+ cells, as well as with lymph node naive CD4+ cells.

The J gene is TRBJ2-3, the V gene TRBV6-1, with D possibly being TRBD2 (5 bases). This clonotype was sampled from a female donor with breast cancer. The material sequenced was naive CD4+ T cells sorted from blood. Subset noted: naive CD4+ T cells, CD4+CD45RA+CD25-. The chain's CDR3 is CASRPTRVNTDTQYF. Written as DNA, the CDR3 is TGTGCCAGCAGGCCCACTAGGGTCAACACAGATACGCAGTATTTT.